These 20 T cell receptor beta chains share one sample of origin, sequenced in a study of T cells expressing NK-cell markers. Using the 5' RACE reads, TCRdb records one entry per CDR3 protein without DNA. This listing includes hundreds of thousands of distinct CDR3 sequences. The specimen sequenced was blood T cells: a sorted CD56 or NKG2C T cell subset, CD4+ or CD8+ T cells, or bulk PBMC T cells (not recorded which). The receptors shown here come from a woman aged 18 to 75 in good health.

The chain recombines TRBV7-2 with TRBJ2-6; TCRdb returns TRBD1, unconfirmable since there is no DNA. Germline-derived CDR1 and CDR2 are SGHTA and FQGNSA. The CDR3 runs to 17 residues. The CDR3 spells CASNQQGADPGANVLTF.

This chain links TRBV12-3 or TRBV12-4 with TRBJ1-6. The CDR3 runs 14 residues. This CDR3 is CASRLSGANSPLHF.

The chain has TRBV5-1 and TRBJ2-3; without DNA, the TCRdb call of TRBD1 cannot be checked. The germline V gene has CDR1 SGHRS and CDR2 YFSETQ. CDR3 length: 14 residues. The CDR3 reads CASSSPQSTDTQYF.

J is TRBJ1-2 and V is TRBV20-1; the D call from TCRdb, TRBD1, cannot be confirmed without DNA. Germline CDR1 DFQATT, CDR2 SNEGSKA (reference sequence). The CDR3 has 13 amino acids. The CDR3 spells CSATVRGNYGYTF.

This chain's CDR3 is CASAGRLDSPLHF. This chain joins TRBV11-1 and TRBJ1-6; with no DNA, the TCRdb D assignment of TRBD1 cannot be verified. CDR1 SGHAT and CDR2 FQDESV come from the germline V gene (reference sequence). This CDR3 has 13 residues.

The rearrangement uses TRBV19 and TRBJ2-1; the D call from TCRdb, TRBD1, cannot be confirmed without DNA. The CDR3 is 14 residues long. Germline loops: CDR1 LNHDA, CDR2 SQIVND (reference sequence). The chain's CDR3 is CASSIGAPGNVQFF.

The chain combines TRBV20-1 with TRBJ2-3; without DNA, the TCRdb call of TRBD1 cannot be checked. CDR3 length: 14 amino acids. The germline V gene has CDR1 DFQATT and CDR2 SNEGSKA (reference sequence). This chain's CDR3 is CSAPGLLSTDTQYF.

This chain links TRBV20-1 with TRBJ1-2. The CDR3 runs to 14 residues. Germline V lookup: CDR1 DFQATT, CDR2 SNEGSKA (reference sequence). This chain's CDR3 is CSAVDGPKEYGYTF.

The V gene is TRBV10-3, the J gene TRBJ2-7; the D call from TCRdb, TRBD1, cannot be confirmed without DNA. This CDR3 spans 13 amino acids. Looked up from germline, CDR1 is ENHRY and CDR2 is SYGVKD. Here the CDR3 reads CAIMGTASYEQYF.

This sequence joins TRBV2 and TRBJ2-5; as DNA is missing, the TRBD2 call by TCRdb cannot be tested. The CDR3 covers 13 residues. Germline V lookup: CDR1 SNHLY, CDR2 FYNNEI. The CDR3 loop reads CASKGSPKETQYF.

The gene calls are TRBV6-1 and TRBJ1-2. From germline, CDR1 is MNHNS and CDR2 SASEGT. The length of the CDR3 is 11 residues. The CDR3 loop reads CASSDNYGYTF.

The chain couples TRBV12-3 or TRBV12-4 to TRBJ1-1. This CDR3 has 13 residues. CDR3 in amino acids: CASSFVRNTEAFF.

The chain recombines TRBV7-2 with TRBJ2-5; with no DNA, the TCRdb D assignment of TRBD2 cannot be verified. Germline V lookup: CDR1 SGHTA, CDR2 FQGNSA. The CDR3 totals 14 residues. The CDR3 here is CASSLADRRETQYF.

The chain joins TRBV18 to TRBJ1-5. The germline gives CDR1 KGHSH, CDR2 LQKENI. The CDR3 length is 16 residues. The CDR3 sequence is CASSPPGRVGNQPQHF.

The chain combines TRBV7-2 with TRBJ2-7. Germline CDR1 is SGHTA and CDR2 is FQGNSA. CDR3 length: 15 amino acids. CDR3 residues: CASSPDTSASYEQYF.

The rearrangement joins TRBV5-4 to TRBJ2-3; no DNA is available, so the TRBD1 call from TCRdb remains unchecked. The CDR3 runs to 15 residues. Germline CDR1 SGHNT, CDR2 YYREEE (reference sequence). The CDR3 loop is CASSRGLRAADTQYF.

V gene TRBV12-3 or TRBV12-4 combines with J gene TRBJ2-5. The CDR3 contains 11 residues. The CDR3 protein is CASTQGETQYF.

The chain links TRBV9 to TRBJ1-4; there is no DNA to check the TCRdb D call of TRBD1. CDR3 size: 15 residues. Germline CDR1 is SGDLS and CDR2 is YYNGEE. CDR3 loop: CASSPRGGGVEKLFF.

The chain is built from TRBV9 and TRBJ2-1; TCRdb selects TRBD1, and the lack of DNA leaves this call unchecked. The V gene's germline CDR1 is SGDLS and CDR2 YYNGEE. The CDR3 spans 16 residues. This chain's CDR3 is CASSEGSGGLYNEQFF.

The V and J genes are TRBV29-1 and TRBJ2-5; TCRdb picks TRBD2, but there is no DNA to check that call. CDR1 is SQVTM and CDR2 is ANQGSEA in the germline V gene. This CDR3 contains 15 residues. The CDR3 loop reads CSVSRGLAGGETQYF.